This TCR beta chain came from a study of control samples from healthy donors and cancer patients. The CDR3 length is 16 residues. After removal of 4 bases from V and 0 bases from J, the junction contained 5 bases not matched to a gene. Germline V lookup: CDR1 KGHDR, CDR2 SFDVKD. Sequenced by immunoSEQ multiplex PCR; TCRdb stores in-frame clones only, minus some. The table shows about 110,000 clones, with just over 90% occurring only once. The chain is built from TRBV24-1 and TRBJ2-1; the match to TRBD2 covers 7 bases. The source of this sequence is a human donor in good health. The donor label of this sample is uncertain. The specimen sequenced was blood. The CDR3 here is CATSEGRGTSYNEQFF. The CDR3 nucleotides are TGTGCCACCAGTGAAGGGCGGGGGACCTCCTACAATGAGCAGTTCTTC.